This T cell receptor (beta chain) comes out of a study of cytomegalovirus exposure and HLA in healthy donors. Overall study: Per a later analysis, the approximately 690 first-cohort and approximately 120 validation repertoires shared one platform.

The V gene's germline CDR1 is SEHNR and CDR2 FQNEAQ (reference sequence). The CDR3 extends over 17 amino acids. Trimming shortened V by 1 base and J by 5 bases, and 18 bases separated the two germline ends. Clones were sequenced by immunoSEQ multiplex PCR, and TCRdb holds only the in-frame ones, with some missing. Of about 130,000 clones in the sample, approximately 84% were seen once. General observations from the study: For most TCR sequences rarity was the rule, although some public TCRs occurred in many donors. According to a subsequent analysis, TCR clusters identified in the first cohort showed a tendency to co-occur across the approximately 120 validation repertoires. Reports indicated that the classifier achieved high specificity and sensitivity in diagnosing cytomegalovirus status.

A remark on this clone: The antigen remains unidentified.

The sequence was collected from a man aged 25-40 years in good health and CMV-seropositive. The source material was PBMCs. The chain links TRBV7-9 to TRBJ1-5; weak D call: TRBD1 (5 bases). The CDR3 DNA follows: TGTGCCAGCAGCTTAGGGGCCGGGGGATTCATCTATCAGCCCCAGCATTTT. Residues: CASSLGAGGFIYQPQHF.